The rows below give T cell receptor beta chains drawn from one sample of a study of CD8 T cells in ankylosing spondylitis. TCRdb processed the 5' RACE reads anew with MiXCR; each CDR3 protein has one entry. The sample shows roughly 400,000 distinct CDR3 sequences, 20% to 25% of them seen only once. The sequencing input was blood, either unsorted or a sorted T cell fraction (not recorded which). The source is a male donor with ankylosing spondylitis. CDR3s include the opening cysteine and the closing phenylalanine or tryptophan. Some rows mark clone size as missing; the rest say once, few, many or name a class of expanded clone.

J gene: TRBJ2-2
V gene: TRBV4-2
clone size: few
CDR3 protein: CASSQPTRTGELFF

J gene: TRBJ1-5
V gene: TRBV19
clone size: few
CDR3 protein: CASSIRGVNQPQHF

J gene: TRBJ2-2
V gene: TRBV12-3/TRBV12-4
clone size: NA
CDR3 protein: CASSRQENTGELFF

J gene: TRBJ1-2
V gene: TRBV11-2
clone size: once
CDR3 protein: CASSFGVYGYTF

J gene: TRBJ2-7
V gene: TRBV28
clone size: NA
CDR3 protein: CAINPPGLVGEQYF

J gene: TRBJ2-1
V gene: TRBV12-3/TRBV12-4
clone size: NA
CDR3 protein: CASRDPTGVNEQFF

J gene: TRBJ2-1
V gene: TRBV7-2
clone size: NA
CDR3 protein: CASSSGQGVSSEQFF

J gene: TRBJ2-6
V gene: TRBV29-1
clone size: many
CDR3 protein: CSVAVTGTGANVLTF

J gene: TRBJ2-7
V gene: TRBV5-1
clone size: few
CDR3 protein: CASSLRGNHEQYF

J gene: TRBJ1-1
V gene: TRBV6-6
clone size: few
CDR3 protein: CASTKQGTGEAFF

J gene: TRBJ2-1
V gene: TRBV28
clone size: NA
CDR3 protein: CASSLGGLEFYEQFF

J gene: TRBJ1-6
V gene: TRBV20-1
clone size: many
CDR3 protein: CSANGANSPLHF

J gene: TRBJ2-3
V gene: TRBV6-1
clone size: few
CDR3 protein: CASSRGVPGTSTDTQYF

J gene: TRBJ1-1
V gene: TRBV19
clone size: NA
CDR3 protein: CASSIRSRTEAFF

J gene: TRBJ2-1
V gene: TRBV7-2
clone size: NA
CDR3 protein: CASSLLVSEVEQFF

J gene: TRBJ2-2
V gene: TRBV7-2
clone size: NA
CDR3 protein: CASTFTGELFF

J gene: TRBJ2-3
V gene: TRBV5-1
clone size: NA
CDR3 protein: CASSPQSSGDTQYF

J gene: TRBJ1-5
V gene: TRBV29-1
clone size: NA
CDR3 protein: CSVATGGNQPQHF